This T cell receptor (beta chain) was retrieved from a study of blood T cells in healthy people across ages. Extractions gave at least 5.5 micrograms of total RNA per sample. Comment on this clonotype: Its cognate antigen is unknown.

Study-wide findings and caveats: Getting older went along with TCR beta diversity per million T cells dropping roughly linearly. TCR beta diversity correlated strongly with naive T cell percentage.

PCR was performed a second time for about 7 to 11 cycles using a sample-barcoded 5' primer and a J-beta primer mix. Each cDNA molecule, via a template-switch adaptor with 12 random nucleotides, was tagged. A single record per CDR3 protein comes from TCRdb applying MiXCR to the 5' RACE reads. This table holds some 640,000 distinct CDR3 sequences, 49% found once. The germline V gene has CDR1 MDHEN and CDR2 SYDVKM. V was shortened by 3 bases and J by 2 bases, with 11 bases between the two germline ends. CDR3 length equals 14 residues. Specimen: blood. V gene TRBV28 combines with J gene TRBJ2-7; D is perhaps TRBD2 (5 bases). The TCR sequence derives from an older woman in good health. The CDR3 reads CASSFAQTTYEQYF. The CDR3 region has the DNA TGTGCCAGCAGTTTCGCGCAGACTACCTACGAGCAGTACTTC.